These 23 T cell receptor beta chains were all obtained from the same sample, sequenced in a study of blood T cell repertoires in COVID-19. Profiling relied on immunoSEQ multiplex PCR, and the TCRdb table lists in-frame clones only, not all of them. Found here are roughly 42,000 clones, roughly 80% of them singletons; the top ten hold 25% to 40%. Sequencing used peripheral blood. Receptors were obtained from an elderly woman with acute or convalescent COVID-19.

This chain joins TRBV15 and TRBJ1-2; tentatively, D is TRBD1 (6 bases). The CDR3 has 15 residues. Germline lookup yields CDR1 LNHNV and CDR2 YYDKDF (reference sequence). V was clipped by 5 bases and J by 6 bases, with 19 bases between them. The CDR3 bases are TGTGCCACCAGCGACCGGGACACTAGTTCTGATGGCTACACCTTC. Translated, it gives CATSDRDTSSDGYTF.

The CDR3 sequence is CASTTGTFSGNTIYF. The CDR3 bases are TGCGCCAGCACTACCGGGACATTCTCTGGAAACACCATATATTTT. The rearrangement links TRBV5-1 to TRBJ1-3; a possible D gene is TRBD1 (6 bases). The CDR3 length is 15 residues. CDR1 and CDR2 from the germline V gene are SGHRS and YFSETQ. V was pared by 6 bases and J by 0 bases, with 13 bases between.

The V and J genes are TRBV12-1 and TRBJ1-2; the table's TRBD1 call for D was not verified on the DNA. TRBV12-1 is a pseudogene. The CDR3 sequence is 16 residues long. The CDR3 here is CARRGGTGRSYGGYTF. The CDR3 nucleotides read TGTGCCAGGAGAGGGGGGACAGGGAGGTCCTATGGCGGCTACACCTTC.

The rearrangement uses TRBV6-1 and TRBJ2-1; weak D call: TRBD1 (6 bases). The CDR3 runs to 14 residues. Looked up from germline, CDR1 is MNHNS and CDR2 is SASEGT. The V and J ends lost 3 bases and 1 base respectively, with 7 bases between them. The CDR3 DNA sequence: TGTGCCAGCAGTGACGGACAGTCCTACAATGAGCAGTTCTTC. Residues: CASSDGQSYNEQFF.

The rearrangement joins TRBV6-5 to TRBJ2-2; D call uncertain. The CDR3 length is 13 residues. V was clipped by 7 bases and J by 4 bases, with 10 bases between them. Germline V gene data show CDR1 as MNHEY and CDR2 as SVGAGI. The CDR3 loop is CASTLKSTGELFF. DNA of the CDR3: TGTGCCAGCACACTAAAGAGCACCGGGGAGCTGTTTTTT.

The chain combines TRBV5-4 with TRBJ1-2; unclear D gene. The V gene's germline CDR1 is SGHNT and CDR2 YYREEE (reference sequence). Deletions cut 1 base from V and 3 bases from J, with 7 bases between. The CDR3 has 13 amino acids. This CDR3 reads CASSLRHYYGYTF. The CDR3 region has the DNA TGTGCCAGCAGCTTGAGACATTACTATGGCTACACCTTC.

This rearrangement joins TRBV3-1 (or the pseudogene TRBV3-2) to TRBJ2-1; 7 bases are shared with TRBD1. This CDR3 is 17 amino acids long. Germline CDR1 and CDR2: LGHDT and YNNKEL (reference sequence). V lost 0 bases to trimming and J lost 5 bases; unmatched junction nucleotides: 10. The chain's CDR3 is CASSQDPPDRENNEQFF. Here the CDR3 DNA reads TGTGCCAGCAGCCAAGACCCCCCTGACAGGGAGAACAATGAGCAGTTCTTC.

The J gene is TRBJ1-6, the V gene TRBV5-1, with 9 bases identical to TRBD1. The CDR3 has 16 amino acids. J lost 10 bases, V lost 4 bases, and 12 bases had no gene match. The germline CDR1 and CDR2 sequences are SGHRS and YFSETQ. For the CDR3, the DNA is TGCGCCAGCAGCGAAGTAAGGGACAGGGCCAGATCACCCCTCCACTTT. Protein: CASSEVRDRARSPLHF.

The chain joins TRBV3-1 (or the pseudogene TRBV3-2) to TRBJ1-4; D gene ambiguous. The CDR3 runs to 14 residues. The V and J ends lost 4 bases and 4 bases respectively, with 10 bases between them. CDR1 is LGHDT and CDR2 is YNNKEL in the germline V gene (reference sequence). CDR3 amino acids: CASSRGSINEKLFF. As DNA, the CDR3 is TGTGCCAGCAGCCGAGGGTCCATTAATGAAAAACTGTTTTTT.

This sequence joins TRBV29-1 and TRBJ2-1; 9 positions agree with TRBD2. The CDR3 totals 16 residues. CDR1 and CDR2 from the germline V gene are SQVTM and ANQGSEA. After removal of 4 bases from V and 6 bases from J, the junction contained 13 bases not matched to a gene. CDR3 region: CSVVLAGVDGGNEQFF. CDR3 DNA sequence: TGCAGCGTTGTTTTAGCGGGAGTTGATGGTGGCAATGAGCAGTTCTTC.

The CDR3 nucleotides are TGTGCCAGCTCGCCAGGGGATCGGGGAGCGAACACTGAAGCTTTCTTT. Protein: CASSPGDRGANTEAFF. The genes are TRBV18 and TRBJ1-1, with D perhaps TRBD1 (6 bases). This CDR3 region has 16 residues. The V and J ends lost 6 bases and 1 base respectively, with 18 bases between them. Germline CDR1 and CDR2: KGHSH and LQKENI. The full variable domain, with the rest looked up from reference TRBV18 and TRBJ1-1, is NAGVMQNPRHLVRRRGQEARLRCSPMKGHSHVYWYRQLPEEGLKFMVYLQKENIIDESGMPKERFSAEFPKEGPSILRIQQVVRGDSAAYFCASSPGDRGANTEAFFGQGTRLTVV.

The chain employs TRBV30 and TRBJ1-2; 7 nucleotides line up with TRBD1. Germline loops: CDR1 GTSNPN, CDR2 SVGIG (reference sequence). Germline trimming cut 4 bases from V and 4 bases from J; bases unmatched to any gene: 6. This CDR3 comprises 13 residues. The CDR3 nucleotides read TGTGCCTGGACTACAGGGGCACCCTATGGCTACACCTTC. Translating it yields CAWTTGAPYGYTF.

The chain combines TRBV5-6 with TRBJ1-2, with a weak D call TRBD1 (5 bases). The CDR3 is made up of 14 amino acids. In germline, CDR1 is SGHDT, CDR2 YYEEEE. Between the trimmed V and J ends, which lost 4 bases and 14 bases, there was a span of 24 bases. The CDR3 spells CASSPGGYPLGLTF. In nucleotides, the CDR3 is TGTGCCAGCAGCCCTGGGGGGTATCCGTTGGGATTGACCTTC.

The chain combines TRBV19 with TRBJ1-1, with D unclear. This CDR3 comprises 14 residues. Per germline, CDR1 LNHDA and CDR2 SQIVND (reference sequence). V was trimmed by 5 bases and J by 2 bases, leaving 12 bases between them. The CDR3 reads CASSSGPTNTEAFF. Here the CDR3 DNA reads TGTGCCAGTAGTTCCGGTCCGACTAACACTGAAGCTTTCTTT. The variable domain in full, with the rest retrieved from reference TRBV19 and TRBJ1-1, is DGGITQSPKYLFRKEGQNVTLSCEQNLNHDAMYWYRQDPGQGLRLIYYSQIVNDFQKGDIAEGYSVSREKKESFPLTVTSAQKNPTAFYLCASSSGPTNTEAFFGQGTRLTVV.

This chain links TRBV10-3 with TRBJ1-2, with a tentative D call TRBD1 (6 bases). From germline, CDR1 is ENHRY and CDR2 SYGVKD. V was shortened by 7 bases and J by 8 bases, with 23 bases between the two germline ends. The CDR3 length is 15 residues. DNA of the CDR3: TGTGCCATCACTAGCTCAATGGGGGGGCCGGAGGGCTACACCTTC. It specifies CAITSSMGGPEGYTF.

This clone was observed a single time. The chain links TRBV28 to TRBJ2-6; no clear D. Germline assignment: CDR1 MDHEN and CDR2 SYDVKM. Trimming shortened V by 7 bases and J by 2 bases, and 12 bases separated the two germline ends. This CDR3 region has 15 residues. CDR3 coding DNA: TGTGCCAGCATAGGTGGAGAGACTGGGGCCAACGTCCTGACTTTC. Protein sequence: CASIGGETGANVLTF.

J is TRBJ2-7 and V is TRBV11-2; no reliable D call. Germline lookup yields CDR1 SGHAT and CDR2 FQNNGV. Between the trimmed V and J ends, which lost 1 base and 0 bases, there was a span of 10 bases. There are 15 residues in the CDR3. The CDR3: CASSLVASSSYEQYF. For the CDR3, the DNA is TGTGCCAGCAGCTTAGTAGCCTCGAGCTCCTACGAGCAGTACTTC.

The genes are TRBV30 and TRBJ2-2, with 10 bases matching TRBD1. The V gene's germline CDR1 is GTSNPN and CDR2 SVGIG (reference sequence). The CDR3 is 13 amino acids. With 3 bases clipped from V and 7 bases from J, the junction kept 2 bases outside the gene matches. Here the CDR3 reads CAWRGQGNGELFF. The CDR3 DNA reads TGTGCCTGGAGGGGACAGGGGAACGGGGAGCTGTTTTTT.

The chain carries TRBV7-2 and TRBJ2-7, with D tentatively TRBD2 (7 bases). The CDR3 contains 14 residues. Between the trimmed V and J ends, which lost 2 bases and 4 bases, there was a span of 12 bases. The germline gives CDR1 SGHTA, CDR2 FQGNSA. CDR3 sequence: CASSLTGGGYEQYF. The CDR3, as DNA: TGTGCCAGCAGCTTAACGGGGGGCGGGTACGAGCAGTACTTC.

The V and J genes are TRBV5-8 and TRBJ2-7; 7 nucleotides align to TRBD1. J lost 6 bases, V lost 4 bases, and 13 bases had no gene match. The CDR3 extends over 15 amino acids. CDR1 and CDR2 (germline): SGHTS, YDEGEE. The CDR3 sequence is CASSTIPGQTGEQYF. The CDR3, as DNA: TGTGCCAGCAGCACCATCCCGGGACAGACGGGCGAGCAGTACTTC.

The V and J genes are TRBV20-1 and TRBJ2-5; 7 positions agree with TRBD2. After removal of 3 bases from V and 3 bases from J, the junction contained 7 bases not matched to a gene. There are 14 residues in the CDR3. The germline gives CDR1 DFQATT, CDR2 SNEGSKA (reference sequence). CDR3 coding DNA: TGCAGTGCTAGTTCAGGGCTAGCGGAAGAGACCCAGTACTTC. It encodes CSASSGLAEETQYF.

The genes are TRBV5-1 and TRBJ1-5, with TRBD1 as a possible D gene (5 bases). Trimming cost V 0 bases and J 7 bases, with 14 bases left between them. This CDR3 has 15 residues. Germline-derived CDR1 and CDR2 are SGHRS and YFSETQ. The CDR3 loop reads CASSLGQGGGQPQHF. The CDR3 region has the DNA TGCGCCAGCAGCTTGGGGCAGGGAGGCGGACAGCCCCAGCATTTT.

The chain couples TRBV20-1 to TRBJ2-3, with D perhaps TRBD2 (6 bases). The V gene's germline CDR1 is DFQATT and CDR2 SNEGSKA (reference sequence). Trimming stripped 3 bases from V and 0 bases from J, with 7 bases between. This CDR3 is built from 13 residues. CDR3 region: CSASGTSTDTQYF. In DNA form, the CDR3 reads TGCAGTGCTAGTGGGACTAGCACAGATACGCAGTATTTT.